One T cell receptor (beta chain) is described in this entry. Its cognate antigen has yet to be identified. No base quality values were provided; no much bigger clone lies one nucleotide off. This entry comes from a study of blood T cell repertoires in COVID-19 (TCRdb year 2020). About the investigation overall: The collaborator samples originated in the United States, Italy and Spain and spanned the acute and convalescent phases of COVID-19. Nearly every sample came with metadata listing a de-identified subject ID, COVID-19 status, age in years and sex. A freely available public database, intended as a resource for researchers studying the immune response to SARS-CoV-2, is where the repertoires were released. The material from the prospective study consisted of cDNA or gDNA derived from T cells, B-cell-depleted T cells, or PBMCs. Where available, HLA class I and class II types were taken from metadata supplied by the sample provider and were not determined by assay-based typing. Deeply sampled blood TCRbeta repertoires from subjects exposed to, actively infected with, or recovered from COVID-19 were included in the dataset. Samples were obtained from the ongoing ImmuneRACE study (first 160 participants) and from about 1,300 subjects provided by 6 global collaborators. Study-wide findings and limitations: Clinical and demographic metadata were provided uncurated, with the amount varying by source and participant.

The CDR3 runs 14 amino acids, cysteine and phenylalanine included. Of all the DNA, just the CDR3 is kept, 42 bases in frame from base 1. Via the germline V gene, CDR1 is KGHDR and CDR2 SFDVKD. V is reduced by 1 base and J by 4 bases, leaving a spacing of 9 bases between them. Collaborating institutions collected whole blood in K2EDTA tubes following their own protocols. For TCRbeta analysis, collaborator samples were shipped as frozen whole blood, as isolated PBMCs, or as DNA extracted from either sample type. TCRbeta CDR3 regions were amplified from genomic DNA by means of the immunoSEQ Assay, a bias-controlled multiplex PCR. Processing in the source paper ran as follows. The number of nucleated cells in each sample was estimated from the amplification of reference gene primers within the assay. To quantify the absolute abundance of each unique TCRbeta CDR3 rearrangement, sequence reads were collapsed and filtered. Productive Simpson clonality was computed per sample as the square root of Simpson's diversity index over productive rearrangements. In its TCRdb copy, this immuneACCESS table keeps in-frame sequences only and misses some clones. Where compared with another copy, unresolved V genes explain less than half of these, and the others have no known cause. That table gives V, J and clone size, and the DNA gave D and trimming. Present in this sample are over 120,000 clones, around 90% of which were seen just once. About 1.7% of the sample is taken by the ten largest.

Source material: peripheral blood. The receptor comes from a man aged 65-85 years with acute or convalescent COVID-19. The chain uses TRBV24-1 and TRBJ1-2; TRBD1 is a possible D gene, resting on 5 matching bases. The CDR3 protein sequence reads: CATSDLLRVYGYTF. Here is the DNA: TGTGCCACCAGTGATTTACTCAGGGTCTATGGCTACACCTTC.